The clone carrying this T cell receptor beta chain was counted only a few times. This CDR3 is 15 amino acids long. Germline lookup yields CDR1 SGHKS and CDR2 YYEKEE (reference sequence). The ends were cut back, 4 bases at V and 3 bases at J, with 14 bases in the middle. The data originate from a study of blood T cells in healthy people across ages. Alongside a J-beta primer mix, a sample-barcoded 5' primer served in a second PCR lasting roughly 7 to 11 cycles. There were at least 2.5 million CDR3-containing paired-end reads obtained from each sample. MiXCR, applied by TCRdb to the 5' RACE reads, yields one record per CDR3 protein. The repertoire has hundreds of thousands of distinct CDR3 sequences, roughly 64% of them found once; the top ten carry 20% to 25%.

The clonotype was recovered from a man aged 25-45 years in good health. The rearrangement uses TRBV5-5 and TRBJ2-1; possible D gene TRBD1, 6 bases. The sample was blood. The CDR3 protein is CASSLLPDSYNEQFF. Written as DNA, the CDR3 is TGTGCCAGCAGCCTTTTACCGGACAGCTACAATGAGCAGTTCTTC.